The rows below give T cell receptor beta chains drawn from one sample of a study of patients and donors after allogeneic stem cell transplantation. Each CDR3 protein gets one entry after TCRdb re-called the RT-PCR reads with MiXCR. Of approximately 200,000 distinct CDR3 sequences listed, 38% are singletons. Sequencing was performed on blood, either unsorted or a sorted T cell fraction (not recorded which). The receptors derive from a human donor who was either an allogeneic HSCT recipient or a stem cell or donor lymphocyte infusion donor (not recorded which). It is not recorded whose cells these are; they may come from a transplant donor. Each CDR3 is given with its conserved first and last residue.

>TRBJ1-1|TRBV6-1
CASQTMNTEAFF
>TRBJ1-2|TRBV4-3
CASSQWAGGTYGYTF
>TRBJ1-5|TRBV12-3/TRBV12-4
CASSLRAGQYQPQHF
>TRBJ2-1|TRBV9
CASSPRGRGFNNEQFF
>TRBJ2-7|TRBV10-3
CAISNGQSSYEQYF
>TRBJ1-1|TRBV27
CASSSGRNTEAFF
>TRBJ1-4|TRBV6-1
CASSEFYGVGEKLFF
>TRBJ2-1|TRBV11-2
CASSLDVRAGEQFF
>TRBJ1-3|TRBV21-1
CASSDATERTTGNTIYF
>TRBJ2-5|TRBV7-2
CASSFMGMRQETQYF
>TRBJ1-1|TRBV28
CASSSSDVRTFF
>TRBJ2-7|TRBV9
CASSQGLASYEQYF
>TRBJ1-5|TRBV12-3/TRBV12-4
CASSLATGVYQPQHF
>TRBJ2-3|TRBV5-5
CASSKEGFETDTQYF
>TRBJ1-2|TRBV7-9
CASSFPDRGRNYGYTF
>TRBJ1-2|TRBV27
CASSPHYRLSYPGYTF
>TRBJ2-2|TRBV29-1
CSVGRHRGQYTGELFF
>TRBJ1-2|TRBV10-3
CAISESGFDGYTF
>TRBJ1-1|TRBV13
CASSLSFPGSNTEAFF
>TRBJ1-5|TRBV4-3
CASSQGVVVGNQPQHF
>TRBJ2-1|TRBV7-2
CASSPSNEQFF
>TRBJ2-7|TRBV6-1
CASSEPYEQYF
>TRBJ2-7|TRBV7-9
CASSFDRGASYEQYF
>TRBJ1-5|TRBV10-3
CAIRNREDQPQHF
>TRBJ1-4|TRBV15
CATSRKPGWSEKLFF
>TRBJ1-1|TRBV4-1
CASSRGQGAQRGEAFF
>TRBJ2-7|TRBV20-1
CSAPRDGSSYEQYF
>TRBJ2-5|TRBV7-9
CASSPSGQETQYF
>TRBJ2-7|TRBV21-1
CASSKVPPPYEQYF
>TRBJ1-1|TRBV10-1
CASSTGRWTEAFF
>TRBJ2-6|TRBV5-1
CASSQGQGAAGANVLTF
>TRBJ2-5|TRBV7-6
CASSWYPGQDQETQYF
>TRBJ1-4|TRBV9
CASSALGQTNEKLFF
>TRBJ2-3|TRBV6-5
CASRDSVTSTDTQYF
>TRBJ2-1|TRBV4-2
CASSQLLAGPSPREQFF
>TRBJ1-2|TRBV5-1
CASSHQGNYGYTF
>TRBJ1-3|TRBV5-1
CASSLAGPSGNTIYF
>TRBJ2-2|TRBV11-2
CASSPSWRTEPNTGELFF
>TRBJ2-5|TRBV6-5
CASRIQPNTGTQYF
>TRBJ1-1|TRBV5-1
CASSTTAMNTEAFF
>TRBJ2-6|TRBV3-1
CASSQDWGYGANVLTF
>TRBJ1-2|TRBV5-1
CASSAAGRNYGYTF
>TRBJ1-2|TRBV7-2
CASSLDRTEGGYTF
>TRBJ2-1|TRBV5-1
CASSLGVSNEQFF
>TRBJ1-5|TRBV20-1
CSASGRGPQPQHF
>TRBJ1-4|TRBV18
CASSPSGQSNEKLFF
>TRBJ1-3|TRBV5-8
CASSVGTGSGNTIYF